Presented here are 19 T cell receptor beta chains from one specimen sequenced in a study of OX40 agonist ivuxolimab in advanced cancers. TCRdb's table, derived via immunoSEQ multiplex PCR, lists solely in-frame clones and lacks some. In the table there are 55,000 to 65,000 clones, about 90% of which are singletons. Sequenced here: CD4+ or CD8+ T cells sorted from blood, sampled in a trial of the OX40 agonist ivuxolimab. Receptors were obtained from an adult with an advanced solid tumor such as melanoma, head and neck, liver or kidney cancer.

There are a few counts of this clone. The chain joins TRBV29-1 to TRBJ2-5; the D gene is possibly TRBD2 (6 bases). This CDR3 has 11 residues. V gave up 3 bases and J gave up 5 bases, with 7 bases separating them. Germline V gene lookup returns CDR1 SQVTM and CDR2 ANQGSEA. CDR3 amino acids: CSVEEGETQYF. The CDR3 coding sequence is TGCAGCGTTGAGGAGGGGGAGACCCAGTACTTC.

This clone appeared once. The CDR3 is CASSPPSRGPEAFF. The CDR3 DNA sequence: TGTGCCAGCTCACCACCGAGCAGGGGACCTGAAGCTTTCTTT. The chain joins TRBV18 to TRBJ1-1; D possibly corresponds to TRBD1 (6 bases). Trimming left V 0 bases short and J 6 bases short, with 11 bases between. The germline gives CDR1 KGHSH, CDR2 LQKENI. The CDR3 totals 14 residues. The entire variable domain, with the rest obtained from reference TRBV18 and TRBJ1-1, is as follows: NAGVMQNPRHLVRRRGQEARLRCSPMKGHSHVYWYRQLPEEGLKFMVYLQKENIIDESGMPKERFSAEFPKEGPSILRIQQVVRGDSAAYFCASSPPSRGPEAFFGQGTRLTVV.

As DNA, the CDR3 is TGTGCCAGCTCACCCGGGGGACAGGGCAATTCACCCCTCCACTTT. As protein: CASSPGGQGNSPLHF. The chain recombines TRBV18 with TRBJ1-6; 9 bases are a match to TRBD1. The CDR3 has 15 residues. The V gene's germline CDR1 is KGHSH and CDR2 LQKENI. After removal of 3 bases from V and 7 bases from J, the junction contained 4 bases not matched to a gene.

This sequence joins TRBV15 and TRBJ1-6, with D uncertain. CDR3 size: 15 residues. The V end lost 0 bases, the J end lost 6 bases, and 9 bases lay between the germline ends. CDR1 and CDR2 (germline): LNHNV, YYDKDF (reference sequence). CDR3 coding DNA: TGTGCCACCAGCAGAGAGGCAGTACTTAATTCACCCCTCCACTTT. It codes for CATSREAVLNSPLHF.

This clone was picked up a small number of times. The rearrangement links TRBV12-5 to TRBJ1-6; 8 nucleotides line up with TRBD1. Germline assignment: CDR1 LGHNT and CDR2 FRNRAP. The CDR3 is 15 amino acids. With 5 bases clipped from V and 7 bases from J, the junction kept 7 bases outside the gene matches. The CDR3 coding sequence is TGTGCTAGTGGTCCCCGGACAGGGTGGAATTCACCCCTCCACTTT. Translating it yields CASGPRTGWNSPLHF. Based on the CDR3 plus reference TRBV12-5 and TRBJ1-6, the full variable domain is DARVTQTPRHKVTEMGQEVTMRCQPILGHNTVFWYRQTMMQGLELLAYFRNRAPLDDSGMPKDRFSAEMPDATLATLKIQPSEPRDSAVYFCASGPRTGWNSPLHFGNGTRLTVT.

The chain uses TRBV19 and TRBJ2-7; TRBD2 matches 14 bases. CDR3 size: 19 residues. Trimming took 4 bases from V and 3 from J; bases not matched to a gene: 14. The germline gives CDR1 LNHDA, CDR2 SQIVND (reference sequence). The CDR3 nucleotides are TGTGCCAGTAGTACCCGGGGACTAGCGGGGGCTCTCCCTAACTACGAGCAGTACTTC. Translated, it gives CASSTRGLAGALPNYEQYF.

V and J are TRBV10-3 and TRBJ1-5, with D hard to call. V gave up 9 bases and J gave up 4 bases, with 10 bases separating them. The germline V gene encodes CDR1 ENHRY and CDR2 SYGVKD. The CDR3 length is 12 residues. In DNA form, the CDR3 reads TGTGCCATAAACGACCAGAATCAGCCCCAGCATTTT. It specifies CAINDQNQPQHF.

The V call is TRBV29-1, the J call TRBJ2-3; 7 bases line up with TRBD1. The CDR3 is made up of 13 amino acids. CDR1 is SQVTM, CDR2 ANQGSEA, per germline. With 4 bases clipped from V and 4 bases from J, the junction kept 5 bases outside the gene matches. CDR3 coding DNA: TGCAGCGTTGGAGACAGGGTCGCAGATACGCAGTATTTT. Amino acids: CSVGDRVADTQYF.

The chain couples TRBV20-1 to TRBJ2-5; D gene uncertain. The CDR3 sequence is 10 residues long. Trimming removed 6 bases from V and 5 bases from J, with 7 bases in between. Germline V gene sequence: CDR1 DFQATT, CDR2 SNEGSKA (reference sequence). The chain's CDR3 is CSAPVETQYF. In DNA form, the CDR3 reads TGCAGTGCACCGGTCGAGACCCAGTACTTC.

The V call is TRBV2, the J call TRBJ2-3; a weak D match, TRBD1 (6 bases). The V gene's germline CDR1 is SNHLY and CDR2 FYNNEI. The CDR3 is 15 amino acids. Trimming stripped 0 bases from V and 4 bases from J, with 11 bases between. The CDR3 loop reads CASSEAGGRADTQYF. The CDR3 DNA follows: TGTGCCAGCAGTGAAGCAGGGGGTCGGGCAGATACGCAGTATTTT.

V usage is TRBV4-1 and J usage is TRBJ1-3, with 9 nucleotides matching TRBD1. Trimming cost V 1 base and J 4 bases; bases outside gene matches: 5. The V gene's germline CDR1 is MGHRA and CDR2 YSYEKL. The CDR3 contains 16 residues. The CDR3 loop is CASSQGGQGQGNTIYF. For the CDR3, the DNA is TGCGCCAGCAGCCAAGGTGGACAGGGGCAAGGAAACACCATATATTTT.

The chain employs TRBV9 and TRBJ1-1; no clear D. The CDR3 runs to 15 residues. Germline lookup yields CDR1 SGDLS and CDR2 YYNGEE. Trimming stripped 0 bases from V and 0 bases from J, with 9 bases between. The CDR3, as DNA: TGTGCCAGCAGCGTAGACGTCTTGATGAACACTGAAGCTTTCTTT. It is translated as CASSVDVLMNTEAFF.

This clone has a single count. The chain couples TRBV28 to TRBJ1-2; 8 bases are a match to TRBD1. The CDR3 length is 15 residues. V shed 7 bases, J shed 3 bases, and the junction held 10 bases outside the gene matches. CDR1 is MDHEN and CDR2 is SYDVKM in the germline V gene. CDR3 DNA: TGTGCCAGCACCTTAGGCGCGACAGGGGACTATGGCTACACCTTC. Translation gives CASTLGATGDYGYTF.

This chain joins TRBV4-3 and TRBJ2-6; 11 nucleotides line up with TRBD1. After removal of 3 bases from V and 2 bases from J, the junction contained 0 bases not matched to a gene. CDR3 length: 16 residues. Looked up from germline, CDR1 is LGHNA and CDR2 is YSLEER. Written as DNA, the CDR3 is TGCGCCAGCAGCCAGGACAGGGGGCCTGGGGCCAACGTCCTGACTTTC. Its protein is CASSQDRGPGANVLTF.

J is TRBJ2-5 and V is TRBV7-7, with TRBD2 identical over 10 bases. The J call may be incorrect, as the DNA end agrees better with TRBJ2-7. Germline loops: CDR1 SSHAT, CDR2 FNYEAQ (reference sequence). CDR3 length: 15 residues. The CDR3 bases are TGTGCCAGCAGCTTAGCGGCTAGCGGGGGCTACGAGCAGTACTTC. It specifies CASSLAASGGYEQYF.

This clone was observed a handful of times. The chain combines TRBV2 with TRBJ1-6, with no clear D. Germline V gene lookup returns CDR1 SNHLY and CDR2 FYNNEI. This CDR3 has 13 residues. Trimming took off 6 bases at V and 7 bases at J, with 10 bases between the two ends. CDR3 nucleotide sequence: TGTGCCAGCAGGGACCTTGAGAATTCACCCCTCCACTTT. This translates into CASRDLENSPLHF. Variable domain in full (rest from reference TRBV2 and TRBJ1-6): EPEVTQTPSHQVTQMGQEVILRCVPISNHLYFYWYRQILGQKVEFLVSFYNNEISEKSEIFDDQFSVERPDGSNFTLKIRSTKLEDSAMYFCASRDLENSPLHFGNGTRLTVT.

The chain uses TRBV11-1 and TRBJ2-2, with D uncertain. Germline loops: CDR1 SGHAT, CDR2 FQDESV (reference sequence). Between the trimmed V and J ends, which lost 8 bases and 0 bases, there was a span of 10 bases. This CDR3 region has 14 residues. The CDR3 DNA sequence: TGTGCCAGCCACGACGGCGCGAACACCGGGGAGCTGTTTTTT. Protein: CASHDGANTGELFF.

In nucleotides, the CDR3 is TGCGCCAGCAGCCCCGGGACAGTGAGGGAGACCCAGTACTTC. Protein: CASSPGTVRETQYF. This chain joins TRBV5-1 and TRBJ2-5, with 7 bases aligning to TRBD1. V trimming: 4 bases; J trimming: 5 bases; junction bases outside the gene matches: 8. The CDR3 loop spans 14 amino acids. Germline V lookup: CDR1 SGHRS, CDR2 YFSETQ.

The gene calls are TRBV19 and TRBJ2-2, with D unclear. The CDR3 extends over 14 amino acids. Germline values: CDR1 LNHDA, CDR2 SQIVND (reference sequence). V was cut by 7 bases and J by 2 bases, with 11 bases left in between. This chain's CDR3 is CASTGQANTGELFF. The CDR3 DNA is TGTGCCAGTACTGGCCAGGCTAACACCGGGGAGCTGTTTTTT.